This T cell receptor (beta chain) derives from a study of blood T cell repertoires in COVID-19. The overall study: Spain, Italy and the United States supplied samples that represented acute and convalescent COVID-19. Sources were T cells, B-cell-depleted T cells, or PBMCs; the material itself was cDNA or gDNA.

Authors' processing steps: Quantification of nucleated cells was approximated via reference gene primer amplification. Profiled with immunoSEQ multiplex PCR; TCRdb holds only in-frame clones, not every one. From that table come the V and J calls and clone size; the DNA was used to work out D and trimming. The table lists over 200,000 clones, 90% of them singletons, with less than 3.5% in the top ten. Seattle enrolled patients during active infection and tracked them longitudinally. The origin of this receptor is a man aged 30 to 45 with COVID-19, enrolled during active disease. Sequenced input: peripheral blood.

This CDR3 is CASSRGTGPVSPLHF. In nucleotides, the CDR3 is TGTGCCAGCAGCCGGGGGACAGGGCCGGTGTCACCCCTCCACTTT. The V and J genes are TRBV5-5 and TRBJ1-6, with 9 nucleotides matching TRBD1. The CDR3 loop spans 15 amino acids. V shed 4 bases, J shed 10 bases, and the junction held 9 bases outside the gene matches. Germline lookup yields CDR1 SGHKS and CDR2 YYEKEE (reference sequence).